This T cell receptor (beta chain) was captured by sequencing in a study of T cells in Graves' hyperthyroidism and ophthalmopathy. RNA transcripts gave rise to amplified TCR beta CDR3 regions. With the HTBI primer set, the TCR CDR3 went through a first round of RT-PCR. TCRdb analysed the multiplex PCR reads with MiXCR anew, one entry per CDR3 protein. The data hold 500,000 to 600,000 distinct CDR3 sequences, with over 15% observed a single time. Criteria for exclusion of patients were uncontrolled infection, other autoimmune disease, pregnancy or lactation. This clonotype appeared many times. Germline CDR1 reads SGHTA; CDR2 reads FQGNSA. CDR3 length equals 13 residues. The V end was cut by 4 bases, the J end by 1 base, with 7 bases between.

The sample was blood. This TCR derives from a young woman with Graves' hyperthyroidism. The chain couples TRBV7-2 to TRBJ1-2, with D tentatively TRBD1 (5 bases). This chain's CDR3 is CASSYDSNYGYTF. DNA of the CDR3: TGTGCCAGCAGCTACGACAGTAACTATGGCTACACCTTC. Full variable domain (outside the CDR3, taken from reference TRBV7-2 and TRBJ1-2): GAGVSQSPSNKVTEKGKDVELRCDPISGHTALYWYRQSLGQGLEFLIYFQGNSAPDKSGLPSDRFSAERTGGSVSTLTIQRTQQEDSAVYLCASSYDSNYGYTFGSGTRLTVV.